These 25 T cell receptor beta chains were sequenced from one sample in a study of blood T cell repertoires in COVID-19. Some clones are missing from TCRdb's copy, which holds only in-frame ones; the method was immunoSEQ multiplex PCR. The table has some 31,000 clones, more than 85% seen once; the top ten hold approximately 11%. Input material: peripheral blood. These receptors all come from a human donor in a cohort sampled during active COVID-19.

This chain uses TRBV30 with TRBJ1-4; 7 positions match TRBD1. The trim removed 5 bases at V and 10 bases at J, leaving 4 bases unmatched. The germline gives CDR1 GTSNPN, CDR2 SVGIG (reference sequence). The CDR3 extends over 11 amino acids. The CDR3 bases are TGTGCCTGGGGATGGACAGGAAAACTGTTTTTT. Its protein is CAWGWTGKLFF.

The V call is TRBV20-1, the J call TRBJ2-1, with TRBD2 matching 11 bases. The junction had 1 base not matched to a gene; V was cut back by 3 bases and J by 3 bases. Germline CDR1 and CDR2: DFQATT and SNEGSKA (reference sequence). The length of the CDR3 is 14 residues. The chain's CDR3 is CSASGLAGYNEQFF. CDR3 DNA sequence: TGCAGTGCTAGTGGACTAGCGGGCTACAATGAGCAGTTCTTC.

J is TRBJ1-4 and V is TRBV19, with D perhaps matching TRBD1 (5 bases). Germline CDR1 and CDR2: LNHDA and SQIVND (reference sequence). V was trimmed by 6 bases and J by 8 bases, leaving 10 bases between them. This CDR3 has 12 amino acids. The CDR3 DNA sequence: TGTGCCAGTAGCGGGGGGGTCGAAAAACTGTTTTTT. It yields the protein CASSGGVEKLFF.

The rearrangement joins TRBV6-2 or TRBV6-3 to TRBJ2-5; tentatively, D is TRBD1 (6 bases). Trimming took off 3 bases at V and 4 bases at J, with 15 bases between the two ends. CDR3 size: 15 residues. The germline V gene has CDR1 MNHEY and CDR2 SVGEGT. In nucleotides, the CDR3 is TGTGCCAGCAGTTATAAGGACAGACAGAGAGAGACCCAGTACTTC. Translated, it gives CASSYKDRQRETQYF.

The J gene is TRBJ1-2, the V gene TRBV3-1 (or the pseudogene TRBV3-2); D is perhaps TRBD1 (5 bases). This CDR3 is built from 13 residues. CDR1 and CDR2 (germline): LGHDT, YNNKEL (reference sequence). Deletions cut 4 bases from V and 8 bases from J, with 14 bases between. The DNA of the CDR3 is TGTGCCAGCAGCCCCGGGGGGGGTGGAGGCTACACCTTC. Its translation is CASSPGGGGGYTF.

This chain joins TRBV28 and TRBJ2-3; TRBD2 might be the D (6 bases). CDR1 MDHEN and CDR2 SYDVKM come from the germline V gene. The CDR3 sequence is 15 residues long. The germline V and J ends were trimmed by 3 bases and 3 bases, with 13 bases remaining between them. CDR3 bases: TGTGCCAGCAGTTTGCGACTTGGAGGGACAGATACGCAGTATTTT. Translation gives CASSLRLGGTDTQYF.

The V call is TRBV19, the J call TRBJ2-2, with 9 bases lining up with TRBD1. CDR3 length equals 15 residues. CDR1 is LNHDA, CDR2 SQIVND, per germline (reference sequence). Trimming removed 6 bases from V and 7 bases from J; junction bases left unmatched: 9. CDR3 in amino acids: CASRRDRALIGELFF. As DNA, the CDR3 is TGTGCCAGTAGGCGGGACAGGGCATTGATCGGGGAGCTGTTTTTT.

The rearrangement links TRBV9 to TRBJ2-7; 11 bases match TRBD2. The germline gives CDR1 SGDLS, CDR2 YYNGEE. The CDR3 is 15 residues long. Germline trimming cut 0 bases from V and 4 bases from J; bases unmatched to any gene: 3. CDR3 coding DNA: TGTGCCAGCAGCGTAGCGTCTAGCGGGAGGTACGAGCAGTACTTC. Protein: CASSVASSGRYEQYF.

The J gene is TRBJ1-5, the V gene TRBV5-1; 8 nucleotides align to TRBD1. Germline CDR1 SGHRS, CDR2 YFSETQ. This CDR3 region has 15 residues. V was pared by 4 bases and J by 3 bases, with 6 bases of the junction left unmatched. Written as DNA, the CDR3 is TGCGCCAGCAGCCTAGGACAGGGTTACAATCAGCCCCAGCATTTT. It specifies CASSLGQGYNQPQHF. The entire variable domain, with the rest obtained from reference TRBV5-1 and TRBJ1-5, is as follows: KAGVTQTPRYLIKTRGQQVTLSCSPISGHRSVSWYQQTPGQGLQFLFEYFSETQRNKGNFPGRFSGRQFSNSRSEMNVSTLELGDSALYLCASSLGQGYNQPQHFGDGTRLSIL.

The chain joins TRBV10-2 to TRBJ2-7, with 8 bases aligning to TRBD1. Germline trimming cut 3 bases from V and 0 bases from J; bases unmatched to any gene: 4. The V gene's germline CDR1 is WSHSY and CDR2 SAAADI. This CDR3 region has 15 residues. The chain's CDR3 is CASSDRGRPSYEQYF. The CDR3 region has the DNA TGCGCCAGCAGTGACAGGGGGCGCCCCTCCTACGAGCAGTACTTC.

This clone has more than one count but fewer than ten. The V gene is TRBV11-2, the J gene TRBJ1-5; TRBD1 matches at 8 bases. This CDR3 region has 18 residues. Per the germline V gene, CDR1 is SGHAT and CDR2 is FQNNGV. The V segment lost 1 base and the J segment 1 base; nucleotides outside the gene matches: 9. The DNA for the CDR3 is TGTGCCAGCAGCTTAGCGAACTTAGGGACAGGAAGCAATCAGCCCCAGCATTTT. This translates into CASSLANLGTGSNQPQHF.

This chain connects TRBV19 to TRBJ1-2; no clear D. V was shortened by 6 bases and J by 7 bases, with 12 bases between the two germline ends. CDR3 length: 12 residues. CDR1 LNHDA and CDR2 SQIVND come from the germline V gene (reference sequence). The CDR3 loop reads CASSAEGAGYTF. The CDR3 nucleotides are TGTGCCAGTAGCGCGGAGGGCGCTGGCTACACCTTC.

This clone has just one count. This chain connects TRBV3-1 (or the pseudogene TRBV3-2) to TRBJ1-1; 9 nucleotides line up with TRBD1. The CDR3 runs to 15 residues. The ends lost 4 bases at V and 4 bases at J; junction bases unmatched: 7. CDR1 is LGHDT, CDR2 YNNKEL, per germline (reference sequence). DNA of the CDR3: TGTGCCAGCAGCCCCCGGGACAGGGTAAGCACTGAAGCTTTCTTT. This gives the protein CASSPRDRVSTEAFF.

CDR3 sequence: CASSAGTSGSAGETQYF. The CDR3 DNA sequence: TGTGCCAGCAGTGCGGGGACTAGCGGGAGCGCTGGAGAGACCCAGTACTTC. The gene calls are TRBV6-1 and TRBJ2-5, with 14 bases lining up with TRBD2. The germline V gene has CDR1 MNHNS and CDR2 SASEGT. The CDR3 covers 17 residues. Unmatched junction bases numbered 8, after V lost 4 bases and J lost 4 bases.

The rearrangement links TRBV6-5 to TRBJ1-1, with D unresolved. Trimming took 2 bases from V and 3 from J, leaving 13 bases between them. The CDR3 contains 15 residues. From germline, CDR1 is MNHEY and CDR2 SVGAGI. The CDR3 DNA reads TGTGCCAGCAGTTACACCCCGGAGGGTGACACTGAAGCTTTCTTT. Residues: CASSYTPEGDTEAFF.

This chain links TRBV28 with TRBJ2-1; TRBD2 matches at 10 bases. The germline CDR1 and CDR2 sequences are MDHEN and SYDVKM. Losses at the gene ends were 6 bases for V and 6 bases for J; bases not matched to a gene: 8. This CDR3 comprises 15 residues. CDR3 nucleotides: TGTGCCAGCAGGCCCACTAGCGGGGCCCGCAATGAGCAGTTCTTC. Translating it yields CASRPTSGARNEQFF.

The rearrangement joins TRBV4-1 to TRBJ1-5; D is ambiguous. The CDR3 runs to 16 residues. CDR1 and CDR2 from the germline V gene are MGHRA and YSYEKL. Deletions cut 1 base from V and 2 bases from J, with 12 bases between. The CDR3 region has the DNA TGCGCCAGCAGCCAAGGGCCCGGGAGGGGCAATCAGCCCCAGCATTTT. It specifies CASSQGPGRGNQPQHF.

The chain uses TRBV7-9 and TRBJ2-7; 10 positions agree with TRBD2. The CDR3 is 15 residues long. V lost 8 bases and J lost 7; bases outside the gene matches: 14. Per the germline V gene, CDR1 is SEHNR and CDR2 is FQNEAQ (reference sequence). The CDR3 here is CASHSSSGRVREQYF. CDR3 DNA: TGTGCCAGCCACTCCTCTAGCGGGAGAGTTCGGGAGCAGTACTTC.

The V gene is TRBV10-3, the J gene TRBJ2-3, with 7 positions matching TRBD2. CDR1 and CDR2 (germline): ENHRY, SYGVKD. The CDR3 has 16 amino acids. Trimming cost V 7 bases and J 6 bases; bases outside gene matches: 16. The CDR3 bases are TGTGCCATCAACAAGGACTCGGCGGGAGCCCCGGATACGCAGTATTTT. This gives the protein CAINKDSAGAPDTQYF.

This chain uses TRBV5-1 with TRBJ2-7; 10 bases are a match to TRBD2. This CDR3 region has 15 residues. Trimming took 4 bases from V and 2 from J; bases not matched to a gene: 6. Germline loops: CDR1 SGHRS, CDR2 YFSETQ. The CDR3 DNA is TGCGCCAGCAGCCGGACTAGCGGTACAACCTACGAGCAGTACTTC. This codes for CASSRTSGTTYEQYF.

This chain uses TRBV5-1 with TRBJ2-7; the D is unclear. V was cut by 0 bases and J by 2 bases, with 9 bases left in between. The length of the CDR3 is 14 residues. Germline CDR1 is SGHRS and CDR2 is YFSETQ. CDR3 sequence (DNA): TGCGCCAGCAGCTTGGTTCCCGAGACCTACGAGCAGTACTTC. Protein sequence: CASSLVPETYEQYF.

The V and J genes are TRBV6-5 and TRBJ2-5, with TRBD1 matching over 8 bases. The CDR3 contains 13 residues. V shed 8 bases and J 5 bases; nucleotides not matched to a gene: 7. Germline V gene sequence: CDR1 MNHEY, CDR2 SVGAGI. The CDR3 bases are TGTGCCAGCGAGGACAGGGCGAGGGAGACCCAGTACTTC. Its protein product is CASEDRARETQYF.

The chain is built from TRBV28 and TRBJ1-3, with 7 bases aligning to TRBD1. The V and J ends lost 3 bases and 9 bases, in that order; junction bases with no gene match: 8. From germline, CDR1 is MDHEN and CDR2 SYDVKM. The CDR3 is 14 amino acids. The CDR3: CASSLRQGQFTIYF. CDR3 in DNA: TGTGCCAGCAGTTTGAGGCAGGGACAGTTCACCATATATTTT.

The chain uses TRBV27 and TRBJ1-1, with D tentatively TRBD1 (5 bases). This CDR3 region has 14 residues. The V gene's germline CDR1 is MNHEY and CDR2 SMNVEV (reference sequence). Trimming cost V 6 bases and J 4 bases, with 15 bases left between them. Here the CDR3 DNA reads TGTGCCAGCAGCCAGGGTCTGGTGAGCACTGAAGCTTTCTTT. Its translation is CASSQGLVSTEAFF.

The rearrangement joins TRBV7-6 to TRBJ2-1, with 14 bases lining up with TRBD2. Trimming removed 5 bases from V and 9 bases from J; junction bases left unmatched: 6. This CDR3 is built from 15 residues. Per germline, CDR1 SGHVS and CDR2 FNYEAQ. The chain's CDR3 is CASSPRGLAGGEQFF. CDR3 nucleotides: TGTGCCAGCAGCCCTCGAGGACTAGCGGGAGGTGAGCAGTTCTTC. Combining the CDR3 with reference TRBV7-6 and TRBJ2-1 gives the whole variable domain GAGVSQSPRYKVTKRGQDVALRCDPISGHVSLYWYRQALGQGPEFLTYFNYEAQQDKSGLPNDRFSAERPEGSISTLTIQRTEQRDSAMYRCASSPRGLAGGEQFFGPGTRLTVL.